These T cell receptor beta chains were read from a single sample in a study of beta chain features in type 1 diabetes. Produced via immunoSEQ multiplex PCR; TCRdb's table is partial and in-frame only. The sample comprises roughly 250,000 clones, around 20% of which are singletons, and less than 0.035% rests with the top ten. Sequenced: naive CD4+ T cells from blood. These receptors originate from a woman between 40 and 55 years old with type 1 diabetes. The CDR3 runs from the conserved cysteine through the conserved F or W. Fields, in order: D gene, V gene, J gene, clone size, CDR3 protein, CDR3 DNA. The D gene is left open where the match is weak. Clone size is given for some rows only: seen once, a few or many times, or a class if the clone is expanded.

D gene: TRBD2; V gene: TRBV30; J gene: TRBJ2-5; clone size: NA; CDR3 protein: CASGGEEQETQYF; CDR3 DNA: TGTGCCTCCGGGGGGGAGGAACAAGAGACCCAGTACTTC
D gene: TRBD1; V gene: TRBV28; J gene: TRBJ1-4; clone size: NA; CDR3 protein: CASSFGTVNEKLFF; CDR3 DNA: TGTGCCAGCAGTTTCGGGACAGTTAATGAAAAACTGTTTTTT
D gene: TRBD1; V gene: TRBV11-3; J gene: TRBJ1-1; clone size: NA; CDR3 protein: CASSRQGENTEAFF; CDR3 DNA: TGTGCCAGCAGTCGACAGGGGGAGAACACTGAAGCTTTCTTT
D gene: NA; V gene: TRBV30; J gene: TRBJ2-3; clone size: few; CDR3 protein: CAWSKGLRAGDTQYF; CDR3 DNA: TGTGCCTGGAGTAAGGGACTCCGGGCGGGAGATACGCAGTATTTT
D gene: NA; V gene: TRBV5-1; J gene: TRBJ2-7; clone size: NA; CDR3 protein: CASSFTGSYEQYF; CDR3 DNA: TGCGCCAGCAGCTTTACAGGGTCCTACGAGCAGTACTTC
D gene: NA; V gene: TRBV4-3; J gene: TRBJ2-7; clone size: few; CDR3 protein: CASSQDENRYEQYF; CDR3 DNA: TGCGCCAGCAGCCAAGATGAGAACAGATACGAGCAGTACTTC
D gene: NA; V gene: TRBV5-4; J gene: TRBJ1-3; clone size: NA; CDR3 protein: CASQGTNSGNTIYF; CDR3 DNA: TGTGCCAGCCAGGGGACCAACTCTGGAAACACCATATATTTT
D gene: NA; V gene: TRBV28; J gene: TRBJ1-2; clone size: NA; CDR3 protein: CASRSASYGYTF; CDR3 DNA: TGTGCCAGCCGAAGTGCGTCGTATGGCTACACCTTC
D gene: NA; V gene: TRBV4-1; J gene: TRBJ1-5; clone size: NA; CDR3 protein: CASSQDLTGGQPQHF; CDR3 DNA: TGCGCCAGCAGCCAAGATTTAACAGGTGGTCAGCCCCAGCATTTT
D gene: NA; V gene: TRBV6-5; J gene: TRBJ2-5; clone size: few; CDR3 protein: CASSYSITVQETQYF; CDR3 DNA: TGTGCCAGCAGTTACTCGATCACAGTTCAAGAGACCCAGTACTTC
D gene: TRBD1; V gene: TRBV4-3; J gene: TRBJ2-7; clone size: NA; CDR3 protein: CASSGGQGSEQYF; CDR3 DNA: TGCGCCAGCAGCGGGGGACAGGGGAGCGAGCAGTACTTC
D gene: TRBD2; V gene: TRBV7-2; J gene: TRBJ2-5; clone size: few; CDR3 protein: CASSLPTSGKETQYF; CDR3 DNA: TGTGCCAGCAGCTTGCCCACTAGCGGTAAAGAGACCCAGTACTTC
D gene: NA; V gene: TRBV27; J gene: TRBJ1-1; clone size: few; CDR3 protein: CASSLEAGNTEAFF; CDR3 DNA: TGTGCCAGCAGTTTGGAAGCGGGGAACACTGAAGCTTTCTTT
D gene: NA; V gene: TRBV9; J gene: TRBJ1-5; clone size: few; CDR3 protein: CASSVAGAGQPQHF; CDR3 DNA: TGTGCCAGCAGCGTAGCAGGGGCCGGTCAGCCCCAGCATTTT
D gene: NA; V gene: TRBV4-1; J gene: TRBJ1-2; clone size: NA; CDR3 protein: CASSQPSEGVYGYTF; CDR3 DNA: TGCGCCAGCAGCCAGCCTTCCGAGGGGGTCTATGGCTACACCTTC
D gene: TRBD1; V gene: TRBV4-1; J gene: TRBJ1-2; clone size: few; CDR3 protein: CASSPRQGSYYGYTF; CDR3 DNA: TGCGCCAGCAGCCCCCGACAGGGGTCGTACTATGGCTACACCTTC
D gene: NA; V gene: TRBV30; J gene: TRBJ2-3; clone size: NA; CDR3 protein: CAWSGVAGTDTQYF; CDR3 DNA: TGTGCCTGGAGTGGGGTAGCGGGCACAGATACGCAGTATTTT
D gene: NA; V gene: TRBV28; J gene: TRBJ2-3; clone size: NA; CDR3 protein: CASSIRTASTDTQYF; CDR3 DNA: TGTGCCAGCAGCATCAGGACAGCTAGCACAGATACGCAGTATTTT
D gene: NA; V gene: TRBV18; J gene: TRBJ2-7; clone size: NA; CDR3 protein: CASSPPVAYEQYF; CDR3 DNA: TGTGCCAGCTCACCACCGGTAGCCTACGAGCAGTACTTC
D gene: TRBD1; V gene: TRBV7-2; J gene: TRBJ2-7; clone size: NA; CDR3 protein: CASSLFGTGAYEQYF; CDR3 DNA: TGTGCCAGCAGCTTGTTTGGGACAGGGGCCTACGAGCAGTACTTC
D gene: TRBD2; V gene: TRBV15; J gene: TRBJ2-5; clone size: NA; CDR3 protein: CATSREGVETQYF; CDR3 DNA: TGTGCCACCTCTCGGGAGGGGGTAGAGACCCAGTACTTC
D gene: TRBD1; V gene: TRBV5-1; J gene: TRBJ2-3; clone size: NA; CDR3 protein: CASSSYGTVTDTQYF; CDR3 DNA: TGCGCCAGCAGCTCTTATGGGACAGTCACAGATACGCAGTATTTT
D gene: TRBD1; V gene: TRBV18; J gene: TRBJ2-1; clone size: NA; CDR3 protein: CASSIPHDRDLHNEQFF; CDR3 DNA: TGTGCCAGCTCGATACCTCATGACAGGGACCTACACAATGAGCAGTTCTTC
D gene: TRBD1; V gene: TRBV9; J gene: TRBJ1-2; clone size: NA; CDR3 protein: CASSKGTERGYTF; CDR3 DNA: TGTGCCAGCAGCAAAGGGACAGAGAGGGGCTACACCTTC
D gene: NA; V gene: TRBV20-1; J gene: TRBJ2-1; clone size: once; CDR3 protein: CSARQEQFF; CDR3 DNA: TGCAGTGCCAGACAGGAGCAGTTCTTC
D gene: NA; V gene: TRBV4-3; J gene: TRBJ1-2; clone size: few; CDR3 protein: CASSQPGALGYGYTF; CDR3 DNA: TGCGCCAGCAGCCAACCAGGGGCGCTAGGCTATGGCTACACCTTC
D gene: NA; V gene: TRBV5-1; J gene: TRBJ1-2; clone size: few; CDR3 protein: CASSSDPGGLGYGYTF; CDR3 DNA: TGCGCCAGCAGCTCGGATCCGGGGGGCCTCGGCTATGGCTACACCTTC
D gene: TRBD2; V gene: TRBV4-3; J gene: TRBJ2-1; clone size: NA; CDR3 protein: CASSHRTPAGTSEANEQFF; CDR3 DNA: TGCGCCAGCAGCCATCGAACCCCAGCCGGGACTAGCGAGGCCAATGAGCAGTTCTTC
D gene: NA; V gene: TRBV7-2; J gene: TRBJ1-1; clone size: NA; CDR3 protein: CASSVRRGTEAFF; CDR3 DNA: TGTGCCAGCAGCGTGAGACGGGGCACTGAAGCTTTCTTT
D gene: NA; V gene: TRBV9; J gene: TRBJ2-3; clone size: few; CDR3 protein: CASNPGGQDTQYF; CDR3 DNA: TGTGCCAGCAACCCAGGGGGGCAAGATACGCAGTATTTT
D gene: NA; V gene: TRBV7-3; J gene: TRBJ2-3; clone size: NA; CDR3 protein: CASSSSITGTDTQYF; CDR3 DNA: TGTGCCAGCAGCTCGAGTATCACGGGCACAGATACGCAGTATTTT
D gene: NA; V gene: TRBV14; J gene: TRBJ1-3; clone size: NA; CDR3 protein: CASSPQRVAHTIYF; CDR3 DNA: TGTGCCAGCAGCCCGCAAAGAGTTGCCCACACCATATATTTT
D gene: NA; V gene: TRBV18; J gene: TRBJ1-3; clone size: few; CDR3 protein: CASSPLSQGLSGNTIYF; CDR3 DNA: TGTGCCAGCTCACCACTGTCACAGGGCCTTTCTGGAAACACCATATATTTT
D gene: NA; V gene: TRBV11-2; J gene: TRBJ2-3; clone size: NA; CDR3 protein: CASSLVTVTTDTQYF; CDR3 DNA: TGTGCCAGCAGCTTAGTAACAGTCACCACAGATACGCAGTATTTT
D gene: TRBD2; V gene: TRBV29-1; J gene: TRBJ2-7; clone size: NA; CDR3 protein: CSSGSGGSEQYF; CDR3 DNA: TGCAGCAGCGGGAGCGGGGGGTCCGAGCAGTACTTC
D gene: NA; V gene: TRBV27; J gene: TRBJ1-2; clone size: NA; CDR3 protein: CASSFRDMGGYTF; CDR3 DNA: TGTGCCAGCAGTTTCCGGGACATGGGTGGCTACACCTTC
D gene: NA; V gene: TRBV25-1; J gene: TRBJ2-5; clone size: few; CDR3 protein: CASSREETQYF; CDR3 DNA: TGTGCCAGCAGTCGGGAAGAGACCCAGTACTTC